The TCR beta chain described here comes from a study of regulatory T cells in long-lasting Graves disease. Overall study results and limits: TCR diversity was lower in persistent than newly diagnosed Graves' disease.

This clonotype was detected many times. As yet, its antigen is unknown. Construction of TCR beta libraries relied on iRepertoire HTBI primers and on Arm-PCR targeting CDR3 regions. TCRdb re-analysed the multiplex PCR reads in MiXCR, keeping a single row per CDR3 protein. The sample lists 360,000 or so distinct CDR3 sequences; roughly a sixth were seen once. Time point in this sample: newly diagnosed GD, antithyroid drugs for less than 3 months. From RNA extracted from PBMCs, the TCR library was made. The same sample was also used in a study of T cells in Graves' hyperthyroidism and ophthalmopathy.

This TCR was recovered from a man between 40 and 49 years old with Graves disease. This specimen consisted of peripheral blood mononuclear cells (PBMCs), obtained at new diagnosis, from a patient treated with antithyroid drugs.

The CDR3 here is CASSLGGTDGSYEQYF. The CDR3 coding sequence is TGCGCCAGCAGCTTGGGAGGGACAGACGGCTCCTACGAGCAGTACTTC. The chain couples TRBV5-1 to TRBJ2-7; 7 positions match TRBD1. Per germline, CDR1 SGHRS and CDR2 YFSETQ. Trimming cost V 0 bases and J 0 bases; bases outside gene matches: 6. The CDR3 is 16 residues long.